The present entry profiles one TCR beta chain with its context. The sample is drawn from a study of T-cell memory formation after mild COVID-19. TCRdb independently ran MiXCR on the 5' RACE reads; one entry per CDR3 protein. The sample lists roughly 500,000 distinct CDR3 sequences; around 21% were seen once. The CDR3 consists of 13 residues. Germline trimming cut 0 bases from V and 8 bases from J; bases unmatched to any gene: 1. Germline lookup yields CDR1 SGHRS and CDR2 YFSETQ. Sequenced input: PBMCs or a T cell subset sorted from them (not recorded which). This TCR was sampled from an adult woman who had mild COVID-19 (a few samples of this study predate the infection). Cell type and time point are not known. The chain uses TRBV5-1 and TRBJ1-2; 10 nucleotides align to TRBD1. The CDR3 DNA sequence: TGCGCCAGCAGCTTGGGACAGGGGGCCGGCTACACCTTC. Its translation: CASSLGQGAGYTF.